The 6 T cell receptor beta chains reported below all come from one sample, sequenced in a study of OX40 agonist ivuxolimab in advanced cancers. Clones were sequenced by immunoSEQ multiplex PCR, and TCRdb holds only the in-frame ones, with some missing. The sample holds over 50,000 clones, over 75% seen once. Sequencing was performed on CD4+ or CD8+ T cells sorted from blood, taken in a trial of the OX40 agonist ivuxolimab. Receptors originate from an adult with an advanced solid tumor such as melanoma, head and neck, liver or kidney cancer.

This clone was seen just once. The chain joins TRBV6-6 to TRBJ2-1, with 9 bases aligning to TRBD2. V dropped 6 bases and J dropped 9; count of bases not matched to a gene: 6. The CDR3 is 13 residues long. Germline V gives CDR1 MNHNY, CDR2 SVGAGI (reference sequence). The CDR3 region is CASRPGTSIEQFF. The DNA for the CDR3 is TGTGCCAGCAGACCCGGGACTAGCATTGAGCAGTTCTTC.

The rearrangement uses TRBV11-3 and TRBJ2-7, with D maybe TRBD1 (5 bases). The CDR3 consists of 15 residues. Trimming left V 5 bases short and J 1 base short, with 15 bases between. Germline lookup yields CDR1 SGHNT and CDR2 YENEEA. The CDR3 sequence is CASSPTELLSYEQYF. As DNA, the CDR3 is TGTGCCAGCAGCCCGACAGAGCTATTGTCCTACGAGCAGTACTTC.

This chain connects TRBV5-4 to TRBJ1-4; 8 bases agree with TRBD1. The CDR3 is 12 residues long. CDR1 and CDR2 from the germline V gene are SGHNT and YYREEE (reference sequence). V was clipped by 4 bases and J by 12 bases; unmatched bases: 5. This chain's CDR3 is CASSGAGGQLFF. CDR3 coding DNA: TGTGCCAGCAGCGGTGCAGGGGGCCAACTGTTTTTT.

The genes are TRBV5-4 and TRBJ2-7; 8 nucleotides match TRBD1. The germline V gene has CDR1 SGHNT and CDR2 YYREEE (reference sequence). V trimming: 5 bases; J trimming: 0 bases; junction bases outside the gene matches: 4. The CDR3 runs 14 residues. As DNA, the CDR3 is TGTGCCAGCAGTCCACAGGGGGACTCCTACGAGCAGTACTTC. Protein product: CASSPQGDSYEQYF. Complete variable domain (other parts from reference TRBV5-4 and TRBJ2-7): ETGVTQSPTHLIKTRGQQVTLRCSSQSGHNTVSWYQQALGQGPQFIFQYYREEENGRGNFPPRFSGLQFPNYSSELNVNALELDDSALYLCASSPQGDSYEQYFGPGTRLTVT.

This clone was seen a few times. The V call is TRBV28, the J call TRBJ2-2; no firm D call. Germline V CDR1 and CDR2: MDHEN, SYDVKM. There are 15 residues in the CDR3. Trimming removed 4 bases from V and 4 bases from J, with 13 bases in between. This chain's CDR3 is CASSSVGSRTGELFF. In nucleotides, the CDR3 is TGTGCCAGCAGTTCTGTGGGGTCACGCACCGGGGAGCTGTTTTTT.

CDR3 sequence: CAISESGGYEQYF. In DNA form, the CDR3 reads TGTGCCATCAGTGAGTCGGGGGGCTACGAGCAGTACTTC. The gene calls are TRBV10-3 and TRBJ2-7; tentative D call: TRBD2 (6 bases). The germline V gene has CDR1 ENHRY and CDR2 SYGVKD. V was cut by 0 bases and J by 3 bases, with 6 bases left in between. The CDR3 runs to 13 residues.